A selection of T cell receptor beta chains follows, all from one sample in a study of T cell responses to AZD1222 COVID-19 vaccine. Sequencing used immunoSEQ multiplex PCR; TCRdb keeps in-frame clones, though not all of them. The sample carries approximately 80,000 clones, roughly nine tenths recorded once. Here the sequenced sample was peripheral blood, taken on day 0 of AZD1222 vaccination. Source of these receptors: an adult in good health. Each CDR3 is given with its conserved first and last residue. The D gene is left open where the match is weak. For some rows the clone size is stated as once, few or many, or as a class when expanded; others skip it.

J: TRBJ2-7
size: NA
V: TRBV3-1/TRBV3-2
D: TRBD2
DNA: TGTGCCAGCAGCCAAGAAGGAGGCGGGAGTGAAGCCAACCTCTACGAGCAGTACTTC
CDR3: CASSQEGGGSEANLYEQYF

J: TRBJ1-5
size: many
V: TRBV25-1
D: TRBD1
DNA: TGTGCCAGCAGTGAAGGGTTTGGACAGGGGGCTAACAATCAGCCCCAGCATTTT
CDR3: CASSEGFGQGANNQPQHF

J: TRBJ2-3
size: NA
V: TRBV3-1/TRBV3-2
D: TRBD2
DNA: TGTGCCAGCAGCCTTCTAGCGGGAGCGGTAGATACGCAGTATTTT
CDR3: CASSLLAGAVDTQYF

J: TRBJ1-1
size: NA
V: TRBV16
D: NA
DNA: TGTGCCAGCAGACAACAAAGGGTCGGCGAAGCTTTCTTT
CDR3: CASRQQRVGEAFF

J: TRBJ2-5
size: NA
V: TRBV21-1
D: NA
DNA: TGTGCCAGCAGCAAAGTAAAGGGGCGGCAGACCCAGTACTTC
CDR3: CASSKVKGRQTQYF

J: TRBJ2-2
size: NA
V: TRBV5-1
D: NA
DNA: TGCGCCAGCAGCCTAGTGGGCCTGCCGGCCGGGGAGCTGTTTTTT
CDR3: CASSLVGLPAGELFF

J: TRBJ1-2
size: once
V: TRBV19
D: TRBD1
DNA: TGTGCCAGTAGTATACAGGGGGCGGCACATGGCTACACCTTC
CDR3: CASSIQGAAHGYTF

J: TRBJ2-5
size: NA
V: TRBV7-9
D: NA
DNA: TGTGCCAGCAGCCGACTAGTTAAAGGGGAGACCCAGTACTTC
CDR3: CASSRLVKGETQYF

J: TRBJ1-2
size: NA
V: TRBV5-1
D: NA
DNA: TGCGCCAGCAGGGTTGGGTCTTCTAACTATGGCTACACCTTC
CDR3: CASRVGSSNYGYTF

J: TRBJ2-3
size: NA
V: TRBV6-2/TRBV6-3
D: NA
DNA: TGTGCCAGCAGTTGGGTAGGAGATACGCAGTATTTT
CDR3: CASSWVGDTQYF

J: TRBJ2-6
size: NA
V: TRBV18
D: NA
DNA: TGTGCCAGCTCACTAGCGTTTATGGCTGGGGCCAACGTCCTGACTTTC
CDR3: CASSLAFMAGANVLTF